Listed below are T cell receptor beta chains from one sample, sequenced in a study of cytomegalovirus exposure and HLA in healthy donors. Only in-frame clones appear in the TCRdb table, and some are missing; sequencing was by immunoSEQ multiplex PCR. The table has tens of thousands of clones, 78% seen once; the top ten hold around 2.3%. Input material: PBMCs. The receptors here all came from a male donor in good health and CMV-seropositive. Both conserved end residues are part of each CDR3. A D gene is named only where the DNA matches it firmly. For some rows the clone size is stated as once, few or many, or as a class when expanded; others skip it.

>TRBJ2-2|-|-|TRBV14
CASKGSRGGGTGELFF
TGTGCCAGCAAGGGCTCCCGGGGAGGCGGCACCGGGGAGCTGTTTTTT
>TRBJ2-3|TRBD2|-|TRBV5-1
CASSLAGGDTQYF
TGCGCCAGCAGCCTAGCGGGCGGCGATACGCAGTATTTT
>TRBJ2-7|TRBD1|few|TRBV7-8
CASRISGTGGDEQYF
TGTGCCAGCAGAATCTCCGGGACAGGGGGCGACGAGCAGTACTTC
>TRBJ1-2|-|-|TRBV2
CASSERAPYGYTF
TGTGCCAGCAGTGAGCGGGCGCCGTATGGCTACACCTTC
>TRBJ1-3|-|-|TRBV7-9
CASSPDTTSSGNTIYF
TGTGCCAGCAGCCCGGACACGACGAGCTCTGGAAACACCATATATTTT
>TRBJ1-5|-|-|TRBV6-1
CASRPEPGSLQPQHF
TGTGCCAGCCGCCCAGAGCCCGGGAGTTTGCAGCCCCAGCATTTT
>TRBJ2-7|-|few|TRBV19
CASSGDYEQYF
TGTGCCAGTAGTGGAGACTACGAGCAGTACTTC
>TRBJ2-5|TRBD2|-|TRBV9
CASSVAVTGGQETQYF
TGTGCCAGCAGCGTAGCTGTAACGGGAGGGCAAGAGACCCAGTACTTC
>TRBJ2-2|-|many|TRBV2
CASSEGAVAPGELFF
TGTGCCAGCAGTGAAGGGGCAGTGGCTCCCGGGGAGCTGTTTTTT
>TRBJ2-7|-|-|TRBV28
CASNVDKSYEQYF
TGTGCCAGCAACGTGGACAAGTCCTACGAGCAGTACTTC
>TRBJ2-7|TRBD1|-|TRBV19
CASSIGTGSSYEQYF
TGTGCCAGTAGTATTGGGACAGGGAGCTCCTACGAGCAGTACTTC
>TRBJ2-7|TRBD1|once|TRBV5-1
CASGRQGLTPYEQYF
TGCGCCAGCGGGAGACAGGGGCTGACCCCCTACGAGCAGTACTTC
>TRBJ1-2|-|-|TRBV18
CASSPPSRGRGSGYTF
TGTGCCAGCTCACCACCCTCCAGGGGTAGGGGAAGCGGCTACACCTTC
>TRBJ1-5|-|many|TRBV19
CASSHLEGGSSPQHF
TGTGCCAGTAGCCACTTGGAGGGCGGCTCCTCACCCCAGCATTTT
>TRBJ2-1|TRBD2|-|TRBV11-1
CASSLRVLAGVEEQFF
TGTGCCAGCAGCCTACGAGTACTAGCGGGAGTTGAAGAGCAGTTCTTC
>TRBJ1-2|-|-|TRBV29-1
CSVDRAHDYGYTF
TGCAGCGTTGACAGGGCCCATGACTATGGCTACACCTTC
>TRBJ2-7|TRBD2|-|TRBV5-1
CASSLTSGISYEQYF
TGCGCCAGCAGCTTGACTAGCGGGATATCCTACGAGCAGTACTTC
>TRBJ2-1|-|-|TRBV19
CASSMQREQFF
TGTGCCAGTAGTATGCAGCGGGAGCAGTTCTTC
>TRBJ1-1|-|once|TRBV6-1
CASSGERIMNTEAFF
TGTGCCAGCAGTGGGGAGAGAATCATGAACACTGAAGCTTTCTTT
>TRBJ2-2|TRBD1|-|TRBV18
CASSLGQVNTGELFF
TGTGCCAGCTCACTGGGACAGGTGAACACCGGGGAGCTGTTTTTT
>TRBJ2-1|-|-|TRBV5-4
CASSFWGLNNEQFF
TGTGCCAGCAGCTTCTGGGGCCTTAACAATGAGCAGTTCTTC
>TRBJ2-1|-|-|TRBV2
CASRTGFYEQFF
TGTGCCAGCCGAACAGGGTTTTACGAGCAGTTCTTC
>TRBJ2-1|-|-|TRBV5-4
CASSLDLQGSSDNEQFF
TGTGCCAGCAGCTTGGACTTACAGGGATCGTCGGACAATGAGCAGTTCTTC
>TRBJ1-2|-|few|TRBV5-5
CASSRGGGYGYTF
TGTGCCAGCAGCCGCGGGGGTGGATATGGCTACACCTTC
>TRBJ1-2|TRBD1|-|TRBV28
CASSLRDRVYYGYTF
TGTGCCAGCAGTTTGCGGGACAGGGTTTACTATGGCTACACCTTC
>TRBJ2-7|TRBD2|-|TRBV28
CASSSSPGTSGSYEQYF
TGTGCCAGCAGTTCATCCCCGGGGACTAGCGGATCTTACGAGCAGTACTTC
>TRBJ2-2|-|-|TRBV7-6
CASSQTGPGGTGELFF
TGTGCCAGCAGCCAAACGGGTCCGGGCGGGACCGGGGAGCTGTTTTTT
>TRBJ2-7|TRBD1|few|TRBV15
CATSRGQGAGYEQYF
TGTGCCACCAGCAGAGGACAGGGGGCAGGCTACGAGCAGTACTTC
>TRBJ1-5|-|-|TRBV30
CAWSVDQGHGQPQHF
TGTGCCTGGAGTGTAGATCAGGGACATGGACAGCCCCAGCATTTT
>TRBJ1-2|-|-|TRBV28
CASSLTSGGRNGYTF
TGTGCCAGCAGTTTAACTAGCGGGGGGCGGAATGGCTACACCTTC
>TRBJ2-3|TRBD1|few|TRBV19
CASSRQGSTDTQYF
TGTGCCAGTAGTAGACAGGGCAGCACAGATACGCAGTATTTT
>TRBJ2-7|TRBD1|-|TRBV27
CASRGQGAGEQYF
TGTGCCAGCAGGGGACAGGGGGCGGGTGAGCAGTACTTC
>TRBJ2-3|-|-|TRBV30
CAYRFTDTQYF
TGTGCCTATCGGTTCACAGATACGCAGTATTTT
>TRBJ1-2|-|-|TRBV4-1
CASSQLQGSGYGYTF
TGCGCCAGCAGCCAATTACAGGGTTCCGGCTATGGCTACACCTTC
>TRBJ2-3|TRBD1|-|TRBV10-3
CAARQGAGTDTQYF
TGTGCCGCCCGACAGGGGGCGGGCACAGATACGCAGTATTTT
>TRBJ2-5|-|-|TRBV5-1
CASSFGTQETQYF
TGCGCCAGCAGCTTCGGGACTCAAGAGACCCAGTACTTC
>TRBJ1-5|-|-|TRBV4-2
CASSQAGGNQPQHF
TGTGCCAGCAGTCAAGCGGGGGGGAATCAGCCCCAGCATTTT
>TRBJ2-2|TRBD1|-|TRBV5-1
CASSLPGGNTGELFF
TGCGCCAGCAGCTTGCCAGGGGGAAACACCGGGGAGCTGTTTTTT
>TRBJ2-7|TRBD2|-|TRBV5-8
CASSLETGGEEQYF
TGTGCCAGCAGCTTGGAAACGGGAGGTGAAGAGCAGTACTTC
>TRBJ2-5|TRBD2|-|TRBV4-2
CASSQGGLAKKETQYF
TGTGCCAGCAGCCAAGGGGGACTAGCGAAGAAAGAGACCCAGTACTTC
>TRBJ2-7|TRBD2|-|TRBV5-4
CASSGGTSGSSYEQYF
TGTGCCAGCAGCGGCGGCACTAGCGGAAGCTCCTACGAGCAGTACTTC
>TRBJ1-2|-|-|TRBV19
CASSPQSRRPYGYTF
TGTGCCAGTAGTCCCCAAAGTCGGCGGCCCTATGGCTACACCTTC
>TRBJ2-7|-|-|TRBV7-3
CASSLRGGAITYEQYF
TGTGCCAGCAGCTTACGTGGAGGCGCCATAACCTACGAGCAGTACTTC
>TRBJ1-1|-|-|TRBV7-9
CSSSSRRTGMGTEAFF
TGTTCCAGCAGCAGTCGTCGAACCGGGATGGGCACTGAAGCTTTCTTT
>TRBJ2-2|-|-|TRBV25-1
CASTRLPDGELFF
TGTGCCAGCACGCGGTTACCGGATGGGGAGCTGTTTTTT
>TRBJ2-7|TRBD2|-|TRBV27
CASSSSGPSYEQYF
TGTGCCAGCAGTTCTAGCGGCCCCTCCTACGAGCAGTACTTC
>TRBJ2-7|TRBD2|-|TRBV9
CASSVATTSGEQYF
TGTGCCAGCAGCGTAGCTACGACTAGCGGCGAGCAGTACTTC
>TRBJ1-5|TRBD1|-|TRBV30
CAWSRTGGGTWSNQPQHF
TGTGCCTGGAGCCGGACAGGGGGCGGAACGTGGAGCAATCAGCCCCAGCATTTT
>TRBJ2-7|TRBD1|-|TRBV5-4
CASSRDSPYEQYF
TGTGCCAGCAGCCGGGACAGCCCCTACGAGCAGTACTTC
>TRBJ2-7|-|-|TRBV28
CASSLISSYEQYF
TGTGCCAGCAGTTTAATCAGCTCCTACGAGCAGTACTTC
>TRBJ1-5|TRBD1|-|TRBV25-1
CASSDSRTNRGSNQPQHF
TGTGCCAGCAGTGACTCGCGAACCAACAGGGGTAGCAATCAGCCCCAGCATTTT
>TRBJ2-5|TRBD2|-|TRBV7-2
CASSLGTSGGAQYF
TGTGCCAGCAGCTTAGGGACTAGTGGGGGAGCCCAGTACTTC